The clone carrying this T cell receptor (beta chain) appeared many times. Its antigen is unidentified. Germline CDR1 reads SGHTA; CDR2 reads FQGNSA. The CDR3 spans 10 residues. With 5 bases removed from V and 10 bases from J, the gap between germline ends came to 7 bases. Template material for amplifying TCR beta CDR3 regions consisted of RNA transcripts. The HTBI primer set served for first-round RT-PCR of the TCR CDR3. MiXCR, run by TCRdb on the multiplex PCR reads, gives a single entry per CDR3 protein. The sample shows around 380,000 distinct CDR3 sequences, less than 15% of them seen only once. The data were taken from a study of T cells in Graves' hyperthyroidism and ophthalmopathy. On the study more broadly: Staff took peripheral blood when the initial diagnosis was made, before any treatment began.

General study points: Ophthalmopathy could be told apart from stable hyperthyroidism with a 13 V-J model.

Diagnosis rested on symptoms, serum thyroxine and TRAb, thyroid ultrasound, and orbital computed tomography. Blood sampling occurred at first hyperthyroidism diagnosis, ahead of any ophthalmopathy symptoms. The sequence was collected from a young man with Graves' hyperthyroidism that later progressed to Graves' ophthalmopathy. V and J are TRBV7-2 and TRBJ2-3; D uncertain. Sequenced: blood. The CDR3 sequence: CASSGPAQYF. CDR3 bases: TGTGCCAGCAGCGGCCCCGCGCAGTATTTT.